This record looks at one TCR beta chain sequence and its context. Its antigen is still unknown. The germline gives CDR1 MNHEY, CDR2 SMNVEV (reference sequence). The J segment lost 2 bases and the V segment lost 5 bases, leaving 8 bases of the junction unmatched. This CDR3 comprises 15 residues. Unique molecular identifiers featured in how the TCRbeta library was prepared. MiXCR, applied by TCRdb to the PCR reads, yields one record per CDR3 protein. The table shows fewer than 400,000 distinct CDR3 sequences, with 23% occurring only once. These data are taken from a study of T-cell reconstitution after alpha-beta-depleted transplantation in children. Study-wide results and limits: Newly generated T cells supplied most T-cell counts and diversity one year post-transplant.

Source: PBMCs, mostly from graft donor cells, taken 180 days after TCRalphabeta/CD19-depleted stem cell transplant. The origin of this receptor is a male patient younger than 18 who had a stem cell transplant for acute lymphoblastic leukemia, so the T cells may come from the graft donor. The V gene is TRBV27, the J gene TRBJ2-7, with 8 bases aligning to TRBD1. The CDR3 region is CASSPHPGGPYEQYF. The CDR3 DNA reads as TGTGCCAGCAGTCCCCACCCAGGGGGCCCCTACGAGCAGTACTTC.